This TCR beta chain was captured in a study of cytomegalovirus exposure and HLA in healthy donors. Germline V lookup: CDR1 KGHSH, CDR2 LQKENI. The CDR3 has 14 amino acids. Researchers ran the PCR with 60 Vbeta and 13 Jbeta primers. TCRdb's table, derived via immunoSEQ multiplex PCR, lists solely in-frame clones and lacks some. The sample consists of about 160,000 clones, roughly 80% of them appearing once. Comments on this clone: What it recognizes is unknown.

Broader study findings: Most subjects' HLA-A and HLA-B alleles were reportedly predicted from TCR beta sequences. The Asian-associated ancestry cluster reportedly had fewer N-insertions than the approximately 650-donor mean in a later analysis.

Sequencing input: PBMCs. The rearrangement uses TRBV18 and TRBJ2-5; D may be TRBD2 (5 bases). The assigned J gene may be wrong: the sequence end matches TRBJ2-7 better. The TCR comes from a male donor in good health and CMV-seropositive. Here the CDR3 reads CASSGGRGPYEQYF. DNA of the CDR3: TGTGCCAGCTCAGGTGGGAGAGGGCCCTACGAGCAGTACTTC.